These T cell receptor beta chains were read from a single sample in a study of a mutant IDH1 vaccine in newly diagnosed glioma. For these receptors, no antigen is known. TCRdb's copy holds only in-frame clones and misses some; the assay was immunoSEQ multiplex PCR. In the table there are approximately 76,000 clones, around nine tenths of which are singletons. This specimen was PBMCs, taken from a glioma patient whose treatment included an IDH1 peptide vaccine. The receptors shown here come from a woman aged 45 to 65 with glioma. The CDR3 runs from the conserved cysteine through the conserved F or W. D genes are given only for firm matches. The size of a clone is reported for some rows only, either as once, few or many, or as a class for expanded clones.

TRBJ2-2	-	-	TRBV28	CASSLLGLNTGELFF	TGTGCCAGCAGTTTACTTGGGTTGAACACCGGGGAGCTGTTTTTT
TRBJ1-2	-	few	TRBV19	CASSIVGPAVGSYGYTF	TGTGCCAGTAGTATAGTCGGCCCGGCCGTCGGGAGTTATGGCTACACCTTC
TRBJ2-7	-	-	TRBV12-5	CASGWTEGISYEQYF	TGTGCTAGTGGGTGGACGGAGGGGATCTCCTACGAGCAGTACTTC
TRBJ2-7	TRBD1	-	TRBV5-1	CASRPGQGAYEQYF	TGCGCCAGTCGGCCGGGACAGGGGGCCTACGAGCAGTACTTC
TRBJ1-2	-	few	TRBV2	CASSDLGLYGYTF	TGTGCCAGCAGTGATCTGGGCCTCTATGGCTACACCTTC
TRBJ1-1	TRBD1	-	TRBV7-9	CASSIPGGGGSNTEAFF	TGTGCCAGCAGCATCCCAGGGGGCGGAGGATCGAACACTGAAGCTTTCTTT
TRBJ2-7	TRBD1	-	TRBV28	CASIIGTGGFDEQYF	TGTGCCAGCATTATCGGGACAGGGGGTTTCGACGAGCAGTACTTC
TRBJ2-7	-	-	TRBV5-1	CASSLGYEQYF	TGCGCCAGCAGCTTGGGTTACGAGCAGTACTTC
TRBJ1-1	-	-	TRBV28	CASSLPLMGTEAFF	TGTGCCAGCAGTTTGCCGCTCATGGGCACTGAAGCTTTCTTT
TRBJ1-1	-	-	TRBV30	CAWSALGLSGGGAFF	TGTGCCTGGAGTGCCTTGGGTTTGAGCGGCGGAGGAGCTTTCTTT
TRBJ1-1	-	few	TRBV9	CASSVGSGANTEAFF	TGTGCCAGCAGCGTAGGATCGGGGGCGAACACTGAAGCTTTCTTT
TRBJ2-3	-	-	TRBV4-2	CASSQDWASQTDTQYF	TGTGCCAGCAGCCAAGATTGGGCTAGTCAGACAGATACGCAGTATTTT
TRBJ2-6	-	-	TRBV6-6	CASGKVSGANVLTF	TGTGCCAGCGGGAAGGTCTCTGGGGCCAACGTCCTGACTTTC
TRBJ2-2	TRBD2	-	TRBV6-6	CASSRGLAGAPGELFF	TGTGCCAGCAGTAGGGGACTAGCGGGAGCCCCCGGGGAGCTGTTTTTT
TRBJ2-7	-	-	TRBV6-6	CASSSGQSQNEQYF	TGTGCCAGCAGTTCAGGACAGAGCCAAAACGAGCAGTACTTC
TRBJ2-2	TRBD2	-	TRBV29-1	CSVLLGLAPTGELFF	TGCAGCGTCCTCCTGGGACTAGCCCCGACCGGGGAGCTGTTTTTT
TRBJ2-7	-	-	TRBV5-4	CASSSKTNSYEQYF	TGTGCCAGCAGCTCTAAGACAAACTCCTACGAGCAGTACTTC
TRBJ2-1	-	-	TRBV9	CASSVPDYNEQFF	TGTGCCAGCAGCGTACCAGACTACAATGAGCAGTTCTTC
TRBJ2-3	-	-	TRBV7-2	CASSFHGGDTQYF	TGTGCCAGCAGCTTCCACGGGGGAGATACGCAGTATTTT
TRBJ2-2	TRBD2	-	TRBV2	CASSELAGATGELFF	TGTGCCAGCAGTGAGCTAGCGGGAGCCACCGGGGAGCTGTTTTTT
TRBJ1-6	-	-	TRBV6-1	CASTRTQEVGSPLHF	TGTGCCAGCACCCGGACCCAGGAGGTGGGTTCACCCCTCCACTTT
TRBJ1-4	TRBD1	-	TRBV6-5	CASRRGQGGEKLFF	TGTGCCAGCAGGCGGGGACAGGGTGGGGAAAAACTGTTTTTT
TRBJ2-7	-	-	TRBV30	CAWSVGGSYEQYF	TGTGCCTGGAGTGTCGGAGGCTCCTACGAGCAGTACTTC
TRBJ1-1	TRBD1	-	TRBV4-1	CASSQALPDREEAFF	TGCGCCAGCAGCCAAGCCCTCCCTGACAGGGAAGAAGCTTTCTTT
TRBJ1-2	-	-	TRBV27	CASWAGSIGYTF	TGTGCCAGCTGGGCGGGTTCTATCGGCTACACCTTC
TRBJ1-1	-	-	TRBV18	CASSPPMRQDLGKAFF	TGTGCCAGCTCACCACCGATGCGACAGGACCTAGGGAAAGCTTTCTTT
TRBJ1-1	-	-	TRBV27	CASSVTENTEAFF	TGTGCCAGCAGTGTCACAGAGAACACTGAAGCTTTCTTT
TRBJ1-5	-	-	TRBV10-3	CAISPEGSNQPQHF	TGTGCCATCAGCCCGGAGGGGAGCAATCAGCCCCAGCATTTT
TRBJ2-5	-	-	TRBV2	CASSDGWGVGGETQYF	TGTGCCAGCAGTGATGGTTGGGGAGTTGGGGGAGAGACCCAGTACTTC
TRBJ2-5	-	few	TRBV15	CATSILASQETQYF	TGTGCCACCAGCATACTAGCAAGCCAAGAGACCCAGTACTTC
TRBJ2-4	TRBD2	-	TRBV11-2	CASSLAGGRGGNIQYF	TGTGCCAGCAGCTTAGCGGGAGGCCGGGGGGGAAACATTCAGTACTTC
TRBJ1-6	-	-	TRBV28	CASSFLRTASSPLHF	TGTGCCAGCAGTTTTTTAAGGACAGCGAGCTCACCCCTCCACTTT
TRBJ1-2	-	-	TRBV28	CASSLRGHPGYYGYTF	TGTGCCAGCAGTTTGAGGGGACACCCAGGCTACTATGGCTACACCTTC
TRBJ2-5	-	-	TRBV6-1	CASSPGAMETQYF	TGTGCCAGCAGTCCAGGGGCGATGGAGACCCAGTACTTC
TRBJ2-1	TRBD2	-	TRBV7-9	CASSLGRTSGIFYNEQFF	TGTGCCAGCAGCTTAGGGAGGACTAGCGGGATCTTTTACAATGAGCAGTTCTTC
TRBJ2-1	-	once	TRBV18	CASSPVAVYEQFF	TGTGCCAGCTCACCAGTAGCGGTCTATGAGCAGTTCTTC
TRBJ2-7	TRBD1	-	TRBV27	CASSSSVGQISYEQYF	TGTGCCAGCAGTTCGTCAGTGGGACAGATCTCCTACGAGCAGTACTTC
TRBJ1-4	-	-	TRBV19	CASHHPTNEKLFF	TGTGCCAGCCACCATCCAACTAATGAAAAACTGTTTTTT
TRBJ2-1	-	-	TRBV11-2	CASSPLRGPSYNEQFF	TGTGCCAGCAGCCCCCTCCGCGGTCCATCCTACAATGAGCAGTTCTTC
TRBJ2-1	-	-	TRBV5-8	CASSLEGTLHNEQFF	TGTGCCAGCAGCTTGGAGGGGACACTTCACAATGAGCAGTTCTTC
TRBJ2-7	TRBD1	-	TRBV7-9	CASSARQGVAEQYF	TGTGCCAGCAGCGCAAGACAGGGGGTGGCCGAGCAGTACTTC
TRBJ2-7	-	few	TRBV14	CASSQRRNSYEQYF	TGTGCCAGCAGCCAACGGCGGAACTCCTACGAGCAGTACTTC
TRBJ2-5	-	once	TRBV30	CAWRSSGETQYF	TGTGCCTGGAGATCCAGCGGAGAGACCCAGTACTTC
TRBJ2-3	TRBD2	few	TRBV28	CASSFFRGVTDTQYF	TGTGCCAGCAGTTTCTTCCGGGGGGTAACAGATACGCAGTATTTT
TRBJ2-7	-	-	TRBV11-2	CASSRLWRQVREQYF	TGTGCCAGCAGCCGTCTTTGGAGACAGGTACGCGAGCAGTACTTC
TRBJ2-7	TRBD1	-	TRBV6-5	CASSPAGTGLYEQYF	TGTGCCAGCAGCCCTGCCGGGACAGGGCTCTACGAGCAGTACTTC
TRBJ2-6	-	-	TRBV6-5	CASSYGDSGANVLTF	TGTGCCAGCAGTTATGGTGACTCTGGGGCCAACGTCCTGACTTTC
TRBJ2-1	TRBD1	-	TRBV6-5	CASSLTGSSYNEQFF	TGTGCCAGCAGCCTGACAGGGAGCTCCTACAATGAGCAGTTCTTC
TRBJ1-5	TRBD1	-	TRBV4-1	CASSQIPGGGSNQPQHF	TGCGCCAGCAGCCAAATACCAGGGGGAGGGAGCAATCAGCCCCAGCATTTT
TRBJ1-6	-	-	TRBV7-2	CASSLVSSYNSPLHF	TGTGCCAGCAGCTTAGTTAGCTCCTATAATTCACCCCTCCACTTT
TRBJ1-4	-	-	TRBV9	CASSPRGRVLEKLFF	TGTGCCAGCAGCCCTCGGGGCCGGGTCTTGGAAAAACTGTTTTTT
TRBJ2-5	-	-	TRBV30	CAWRGSGKTQYF	TGTGCCTGGAGGGGGTCGGGGAAGACCCAGTACTTC